Below, one T cell receptor (beta chain) is given with its context. Its antigen is unknown. In nominal health when sampled, donors likely had unrecorded immune exposures nonetheless. The sample originates from a study of cytomegalovirus exposure and HLA in healthy donors. Trimming removed 1 base from V and 3 bases from J, with 13 bases in between. This CDR3 spans 16 amino acids. Per germline, CDR1 SGHTA and CDR2 FQGNSA. Study outcomes and limitations: Some highly shared sequence variants likely arose as a pipeline artifact. Analysis was carried out at a later point, and it linked a missense DCLRE1C variant to TCR beta V- and J-gene trimming.

Use of 60 Vbeta and 13 Jbeta primers characterized the PCR. TCRdb keeps only in-frame clones here, not all; method: immunoSEQ multiplex PCR. The table shows tens of thousands of clones, with under 80% occurring only once. This TCR derives from a male donor in good health and CMV-seronegative. The V and J genes are TRBV7-2 and TRBJ1-3; no definite D call. Sequenced material: PBMCs. In DNA form, the CDR3 reads TGTGCCAGCAGCTTAGGGAGCCCATTTGGTGGAAACACCATATATTTT. Protein sequence: CASSLGSPFGGNTIYF. The entire variable domain, with the rest obtained from reference TRBV7-2 and TRBJ1-3, is as follows: GAGVSQSPSNKVTEKGKDVELRCDPISGHTALYWYRQSLGQGLEFLIYFQGNSAPDKSGLPSDRFSAERTGGSVSTLTIQRTQQEDSAVYLCASSLGSPFGGNTIYFGEGSWLTVV.